This TCR beta chain was sequenced during a study of blood T cell repertoires in COVID-19. Looking at the study overall: T cells, B-cell-depleted T cells, or PBMCs provided the cDNA or gDNA that served as material.

In the authors' workflow: Amplifying reference gene primers gave estimates of nucleated cell counts. Some clones are missing from TCRdb's copy, which holds only in-frame ones; the method was immunoSEQ multiplex PCR. The V and J calls and clone size were taken over from that table, and D and trimming were inferred from the DNA. The repertoire holds under 200,000 clones, with over 60% as singletons. This sequence originates from a man aged 55-75 years with acute or convalescent COVID-19. The sequencing sample was made of peripheral blood.

The CDR3 is CASSLRAGAVTDTQYF. The CDR3 DNA sequence: TGCGCCAGCAGCTTACGGGCGGGGGCGGTCACAGATACGCAGTATTTT. The chain uses TRBV5-1 and TRBJ2-3, with a tentative D call TRBD2 (7 bases). Trimming stripped 2 bases from V and 2 bases from J, with 15 bases between. The CDR3 has 16 residues. Germline CDR1 reads SGHRS; CDR2 reads YFSETQ.